The clone carrying this TCR beta chain was counted ten times or more. One junction end disagrees with the germline gene, perhaps due to a read error. The sample originates from a study of neurological immune-mediated disorders. Germline lookup yields CDR1 DFQATT and CDR2 SNEGSKA (reference sequence). This CDR3 region has 14 residues. TCRdb re-called the 5' RACE reads with MiXCR, one entry per CDR3 protein. The table has almost 30,000 distinct CDR3 sequences, about 12% seen once. This sequence was found in a woman aged 55-70 years in good health. The sequenced material came from PBMCs. This chain uses TRBV20-1 with TRBJ2-3; TRBD2 agrees at 8 bases. The CDR3 DNA is TGCAGTCCTAGGACGGCGGGAGGAGAAGATACGCAGTATTTT. Amino acids: CSPRTAGGEDTQYF.